One sample yielded the 29 T cell receptor beta chains listed below, sequenced in a study of tumor-infiltrating lymphocytes in primary liver carcinoma. Total RNA (around 500 ng) served as template for TCR beta cDNA synthesis primed by a constant-region primer. A slightly modified ARM-PCR protocol with three nested multiplex PCR rounds produced these TCR beta libraries. Investigators reported that the first two PCR rounds, at about 9 cycles each, used TRBV1-TRBV30 forward primers with a C-beta reverse primer. One entry per CDR3 protein, called by TCRdb with MiXCR from the multiplex PCR reads. The sample holds 100,000 or so distinct CDR3 sequences, almost 70% seen once. The tissue used was unsorted bulk material of roughly 17-34 mg. RNA and DNA were co-extracted from it with the AllPrep DNA/RNA mini kit. Source material: liver tumor tissue from sampling region 5. The sample's subset: tumor region T5, tumor centre. The receptor source for this set is a woman in her sixties with primary liver carcinoma and hepatitis B virus infection.

Only a few counts were recorded for this clonotype. The V call is TRBV20-1, the J call TRBJ2-1, with D possibly called TRBD1 or TRBD2 (5 bases each). Trimming left V 3 bases short and J 5 bases short, with 17 bases between. From germline, CDR1 is DFQATT and CDR2 SNEGSKA (reference sequence). The CDR3 has 15 amino acids. The CDR3 sequence: CSARGPWDWDNEQFF. CDR3 bases: TGCAGTGCTAGGGGACCGTGGGATTGGGACAATGAGCAGTTCTTC.

The chain couples TRBV10-3 to TRBJ2-7; D is perhaps TRBD1 (6 bases). Germline V gene data show CDR1 as ENHRY and CDR2 as SYGVKD. This CDR3 has 13 residues. V was cut by 6 bases and J by 0 bases, with 9 bases left in between. CDR3 in DNA: TGTGCCATCAGAGGACAGAGCTCCTACGAGCAGTACTTC. Translated: CAIRGQSSYEQYF.

As for this clonotype: Its ends do not fully match the called genes, so a read error is possible. CDR3 in DNA: TGCGCCAGCAGCGTAGGTGCAGGGGGTGACATCTACGAGCAGTACTTC. It yields the protein CASSVGAGGDIYEQYF. The rearrangement uses TRBV9 and TRBJ2-7, with 7 bases lining up with TRBD1. Germline CDR1 SGDLS, CDR2 YYNGEE. This CDR3 spans 16 amino acids.

This chain joins TRBV28 and TRBJ2-2; TRBD2 might be the D (7 bases). V shed 9 bases and J shed 7 bases, with 21 bases lying between them. The CDR3 totals 15 residues. Germline loops: CDR1 MDHEN, CDR2 SYDVKM. The CDR3 region is CARSGGAGLVGELFF. The DNA of the CDR3 is TGTGCCAGAAGTGGGGGGGCTGGTCTTGTCGGGGAGCTGTTTTTT.

About this clonotype itself: A junction end diverges from the germline sequence, so it may reflect a read error. This CDR3 reads CANSLRVTGLNTRELFF. The DNA for the CDR3 is TGTGCGAACAGCTTACGGGTGACAGGCTTGAACACCAGGGAGCTGTTTTTT. The chain couples TRBV11-2 to TRBJ2-2; D might be TRBD1 (6 bases). The CDR3 length is 17 residues. In germline, CDR1 is SGHAT, CDR2 FQNNGV.

V and J are TRBV19 and TRBJ2-3; TRBD1 might be the D (5 bases). The V end was cut by 10 bases, the J end by 3 bases, with 14 bases between. This CDR3 region has 13 residues. CDR1 is LNHDA and CDR2 is SQIVND in the germline V gene (reference sequence). The CDR3 sequence: CAIIDRNTDTQYF. In nucleotides, the CDR3 is TGTGCCATTATTGACAGAAATACAGATACGCAGTATTTT.

To note about this clonotype: Germline and junction disagree at one end, which may indicate a read error. This chain links TRBV11-3 with TRBJ2-7, with D maybe TRBD1 (6 bases). The CDR3 runs 15 residues. The germline CDR1 and CDR2 sequences are SGHNT and YENEEA. CDR3 nucleotides: TGTGCCAGCAGCCCCGGGCCAGGGGACAACTACGAACAGTACTTC. This translates into CASSPGPGDNYEQYF.

Comments on this clonotype: A much larger clone lies a single base off, so this may be a read error. The V and J genes are TRBV6-5 and TRBJ1-5; no firm D call. The CDR3 has 13 residues. Germline V lookup: CDR1 MNHEY, CDR2 SVGAGI. The CDR3 protein is CASSHFPGQLQHF. The CDR3 bases are TGTGCCAGCAGTCACTTTCCCGGGCAGCTCCAGCATTTT.

Of note for this clonotype: The junction differs from germline at one of its ends, possibly a read error. The chain has TRBV12-5 and TRBJ2-3; D is ambiguous. Germline loops: CDR1 LGHNT, CDR2 FRNRAP. This CDR3 is built from 15 residues. The CDR3 nucleotides are TGTGCTAGTGGTGTGGTAGGACCAAGGCAAAATGCGCAGTATTTT. This codes for CASGVVGPRQNAQYF.

This clonotype has ten or more counts. The V gene is TRBV30, the J gene TRBJ1-6; D may be TRBD1 (6 bases). Germline V gene data show CDR1 as GTSNPN and CDR2 as SVGIG (reference sequence). The CDR3 covers 13 residues. This CDR3 is CAARGEYNSPLHF. As DNA, the CDR3 is TGTGCTGCTAGGGGGGAATATAATTCACCCCTCCACTTT.

In the case of this clonotype: The CDR3 end shows no conserved phenylalanine or tryptophan, and so a read error is likely. The V and J genes are TRBV11-2 and TRBJ1-1; 7 bases match TRBD1. The CDR3 consists of 14 residues. From germline, CDR1 is SGHAT and CDR2 FQNNGV. The CDR3 coding sequence is TGTGCCAGGAGCTTAGGACAGGCGACGGGTGAAGCTTTCTAT. Its protein is CARSLGQATGEAFY.

Only a few counts were recorded for this clonotype. A much larger clone sits a single nucleotide away, making a read error possible. The genes are TRBV4-1 and TRBJ2-1, with 8 bases matching TRBD2. This CDR3 comprises 17 residues. Germline CDR1 MGHRA, CDR2 YSYEKL. V lost 1 base to trimming and J lost 7 bases; unmatched junction nucleotides: 12. The CDR3 bases are TGCGCCAGCAGCCAAGTGACTGGCGGGAGGATGCGGAATGAGCAGTTCTTC. Its translation is CASSQVTGGRMRNEQFF.

The CDR3 coding sequence is TGTGCCAGCAGCTTAACCCCGGAGGGGGAGAGCCAATACTTC. Amino acid sequence: CASSLTPEGESQYF. The gene calls are TRBV11-2 and TRBJ2-5, with D perhaps assigned TRBD1 or TRBD2 (6 bases each). This CDR3 spans 14 amino acids. Germline V gene sequence: CDR1 SGHAT, CDR2 FQNNGV. V was cut by 2 bases and J by 14 bases, with 21 bases left in between.

The table lists this clonotype with many counts. The genes are TRBV5-1 and TRBJ2-1; 10 bases fit TRBD2. Trimming removed 4 bases from V and 7 bases from J; junction bases left unmatched: 14. From germline, CDR1 is SGHRS and CDR2 YFSETQ. The CDR3 contains 17 residues. The DNA for the CDR3 is TGCGCCAGCAGCGTGGGCTCCCTAGCGGGAGCTGGTAATGAGCAGTTCTTC. Its translation: CASSVGSLAGAGNEQFF. Together with reference TRBV5-1 and TRBJ2-1, the CDR3 gives the full variable domain: KAGVTQTPRYLIKTRGQQVTLSCSPISGHRSVSWYQQTPGQGLQFLFEYFSETQRNKGNFPGRFSGRQFSNSRSEMNVSTLELGDSALYLCASSVGSLAGAGNEQFFGPGTRLTVL.

This clonotype has a handful of counts. The chain is built from TRBV30 and TRBJ2-1, with 11 bases aligning to TRBD2. CDR1 GTSNPN and CDR2 SVGIG come from the germline V gene (reference sequence). Losses at the gene ends were 7 bases for V and 8 bases for J; bases not matched to a gene: 10. The CDR3 has 14 residues. The DNA for the CDR3 is TGTGCCTACACACTAGCGGGAGCTCGGGATGAGCAGTTCTTC. The encoded protein is CAYTLAGARDEQFF.

Comment on this clonotype: A much more abundant neighbour one base away suggests this may be a read error. The gene calls are TRBV28 and TRBJ1-2; 10 bases line up with TRBD1. CDR3 length equals 15 residues. CDR1 is MDHEN, CDR2 SYDVKM, per germline. As DNA, the CDR3 is TGTACCAGCAGTGACCGGACAGGGGGACTCTATGGCTACACCTTC. Encoded protein: CTSSDRTGGLYGYTF.

This clonotype occurred a few times. A much larger clone sits a single nucleotide away, making a read error possible. The CDR3 ends on some other residue instead of the conserved phenylalanine or tryptophan, so this is likely a read error. This chain connects TRBV29-1 to TRBJ1-1; 10 bases map to TRBD1. Germline CDR1 and CDR2: SQVTM and ANQGSEA. V shed 6 bases and J 5 bases; nucleotides not matched to a gene: 3. The CDR3 loop spans 12 amino acids. The CDR3 region has the DNA TGCAGCGTAGGACAGGGGGGGACTGAAGCTTTCATT. Translated: CSVGQGGTEAFI.

The chain employs TRBV7-9 and TRBJ2-7, with 11 positions matching TRBD2. CDR1 SEHNR and CDR2 FQNEAQ come from the germline V gene (reference sequence). The CDR3 consists of 15 residues. The J segment lost 4 bases and the V segment lost 6 bases, leaving 8 bases of the junction unmatched. CDR3 loop: CASSLTSGVSYEQYF. CDR3 nucleotide sequence: TGTGCCAGCAGTTTGACTAGCGGGGTCTCGTACGAGCAGTACTTC.

Comments on this clonotype: The conserved final phenylalanine or tryptophan is absent from the CDR3, which likely points to a read error. The limits of the CDR3 on the DNA are not certain, so only TCRdb's listed CDR3 is given. The V gene is TRBV5-4, the J gene TRBJ1-1. Germline V CDR1 and CDR2: SGHNT, YYREEE (reference sequence). The CDR3 is 14 amino acids in total, end residues counted. The CDR3 reads CASSLRYLNTETFL.

As concerns this clonotype: A clone one base away is much larger, so this may be a read error. The chain carries TRBV29-1 and TRBJ2-7, with 7 bases matching TRBD1. Per germline, CDR1 SQVTM and CDR2 ANQGSEA. The CDR3 has 13 residues. The CDR3 sequence: CSASYRQGSERYF. The CDR3 DNA reads TGCAGCGCTAGTTATAGACAGGGCTCCGAGCGGTACTTC.

Remarks on this clonotype: A much larger clone differs by one base, so this may be a read error. This rearrangement joins TRBV6-6 to TRBJ2-5; D is tentatively TRBD1 or TRBD2 (5 bases each). This CDR3 is 15 amino acids long. Germline V CDR1 and CDR2: MNHNY, SVGAGI (reference sequence). CDR3 amino acids: CASSYSRTWGETQCF. The CDR3 region has the DNA TGTGCCAGCAGTTACTCGCGGACATGGGGAGAGACCCAGTGCTTC.

Regarding this clonotype: The CDR3 end shows no conserved phenylalanine or tryptophan, and so a read error is likely. Because the CDR3's place on the DNA is in doubt, the DNA is left out and the CDR3 is given as listed by TCRdb. The chain uses TRBV7-8 and TRBJ2-5; the table calls TRBD1, which could not be checked here. Germline V lookup: CDR1 SGHVS, CDR2 FQNEAQ. The CDR3 is made up of 15 amino acids, end residues included. The CDR3 loop reads CASSDQGAGQEIQHL.

Comments on this clonotype: An end of the junction does not agree with germline; a read error may underlie this. This chain joins TRBV11-2 and TRBJ2-1, with 7 bases matching TRBD1. CDR3 length equals 17 residues. Per germline, CDR1 SGHAT and CDR2 FQNNGV. CDR3 nucleotide sequence: TGTACCAGCAGCTTACGACCGGGACAGAGAATCTACAATGAACAGTTCTTC. Protein product: CTSSLRPGQRIYNEQFF.

Details on this clonotype: A read error may produce the germline difference seen at one junction end. CDR3 coding DNA: TGTCCCAGCAGCTTGGGGCAGGGTACCCCAGGTGAAAAACTGTTTTTT. Its protein product is CPSSLGQGTPGEKLFF. V and J are TRBV12-3 or TRBV12-4 and TRBJ1-4, with D perhaps matching TRBD1 (5 bases). The length of the CDR3 is 16 residues.

About this clonotype itself: At one end the junction does not follow the germline gene, possibly because of a read error. The chain couples TRBV6-1 to TRBJ1-2; possible D gene TRBD1, 5 bases. Germline V lookup: CDR1 MNHNS, CDR2 SASEGT. The CDR3 totals 17 residues. This chain's CDR3 is CATPVRAGRQVNYGYTF. In nucleotides, the CDR3 is TGTGCCACCCCGGTAAGGGCAGGGAGGCAAGTTAACTATGGTTACACCTTC.

This clonotype was found a few times. The CDR3 does not end in the conserved phenylalanine or tryptophan, so this is likely a read error. V is TRBV10-3 and J is TRBJ1-3; TRBD1 matches 7 bases. CDR1 ENHRY and CDR2 SYGVKD come from the germline V gene. The CDR3 runs to 15 residues. The trim removed 4 bases at V and 4 bases at J, leaving 7 bases unmatched. DNA of the CDR3: TGTGCCATCAGTGGCCAGACAGGGCTCGGAAACACCATATATTAT. Translation gives CAISGQTGLGNTIYY.

This clonotype appeared many times. The chain uses TRBV4-1 and TRBJ2-6, with D perhaps matching TRBD1 or TRBD2 (5 bases each). CDR1 MGHRA and CDR2 YSYEKL come from the germline V gene. The ends were cut back, 0 bases at V and 1 base at J, with 10 bases in the middle. CDR3 size: 17 residues. CDR3 sequence (DNA): TGCGCCAGCAGCCAAGAGGGGGTGGGGTCTGGGGCCAACGTCCTGACTTTC. Amino acids: CASSQEGVGSGANVLTF.

With respect to this clonotype: Because it lacks the conserved phenylalanine or tryptophan at the end, this CDR3 is likely a read error. The gene calls are TRBV10-3 and TRBJ1-1; D is perhaps TRBD1 (5 bases). Per germline, CDR1 ENHRY and CDR2 SYGVKD. V was trimmed by 11 bases and J by 3 bases, leaving 16 bases between them. The CDR3 has 13 residues. CDR3 loop: CAANMGVDTEAFL. CDR3 in DNA: TGTGCCGCCAATATGGGGGTGGACACTGAAGCTTTCTTA.

Regarding this clonotype: This is likely a read error, given that the CDR3 carries no conserved phenylalanine or tryptophan at its end. V gene TRBV11-2 combines with J gene TRBJ2-7; 8 bases fit TRBD2. This CDR3 has 18 residues. Germline V gene sequence: CDR1 SGHAT, CDR2 FQNNGV. The CDR3 is CASSLDRVSLAGPYGQYS. The CDR3 nucleotides are TGTGCCAGCAGCTTAGATCGGGTCAGTCTAGCGGGTCCCTACGGGCAGTACTCC.